This T cell receptor (beta chain) was documented in a study of CD8+ T cells in alopecia areata. Extracted from the samples, RNA was reverse transcribed into cDNA to serve as the sequencing template. The assay was immunoSEQ multiplex PCR, and TCRdb's table has in-frame clones only and misses some. The table includes more than 100,000 clones, around 59% detected once. Germline CDR1 is SQVTM and CDR2 is ANQGSEA. Trimming removed 8 bases at V and 4 bases at J, with 17 bases between. The CDR3 extends over 13 amino acids. General observations from the study: Normal scalp had lower clonality than lesional scalp, with alopecia totalis/universalis lesions showing this most strongly.

This clone occurred a few times. Its matching antigen is unknown. The sequencing input was CD4+ T cells sorted from blood. This chain joins TRBV29-1 and TRBJ1-1; D is possibly TRBD1 (6 bases). This sequence originates from a human donor in good health. CDR3: CSLTTGSGTEAFF. Written as DNA, the CDR3 is TGCAGCTTGACTACAGGGTCGGGCACTGAAGCTTTCTTT.